The 20 T cell receptor beta chains below come from one sample, sequenced in a study of shared T cell receptors in the human thymus. Some clones are missing from TCRdb's copy, which holds only in-frame ones; the method was immunoSEQ multiplex PCR. The top ten clones hold roughly 0.01% of a sample with about 730,000 clones, over 75% of them seen once. A further study also used this sample, focusing on human thymus T cells.

Sequenced sample: thymocytes. All receptors come from a girl in the first two years of life with a congenital heart defect.

This clone was found once. The rearrangement uses TRBV5-1 and TRBJ1-1; 8 nucleotides match TRBD1. Trimming took 1 base from V and 5 from J; bases not matched to a gene: 4. The CDR3 extends over 14 amino acids. Germline values: CDR1 SGHRS, CDR2 YFSETQ. The CDR3, as DNA: TGCGCCAGCAGCTTGAACAGGGGGGGGACTGAAGCTTTCTTT. Translated, it gives CASSLNRGGTEAFF.

The chain combines TRBV4-1 with TRBJ2-7, with a tentative D call TRBD2 (5 bases). The CDR3 totals 16 residues. CDR1 is MGHRA, CDR2 YSYEKL, per germline. The V end was cut by 1 base, the J end by 0 bases, with 13 bases between. CDR3 sequence reads: CASSQAGVGDSYEQYF. CDR3 DNA: TGCGCCAGCAGCCAAGCGGGCGTCGGGGACTCCTACGAGCAGTACTTC.

The chain links TRBV5-1 to TRBJ2-3; 8 nucleotides agree with TRBD1. The CDR3 has 16 amino acids. Germline V CDR1 and CDR2: SGHRS, YFSETQ. Trimming took 3 bases from V and 3 from J; bases not matched to a gene: 9. The CDR3, as DNA: TGCGCCAGCAGCTCTAGAGCAGGGGGCTCAACAGATACGCAGTATTTT. Translating gives CASSSRAGGSTDTQYF.

The sample holds a few counts of this clone. The chain recombines TRBV27 with TRBJ1-1; D might be TRBD1 (6 bases). Germline values: CDR1 MNHEY, CDR2 SMNVEV (reference sequence). V was clipped by 5 bases and J by 5 bases, with 21 bases between them. The CDR3 is made up of 16 amino acids. The DNA for the CDR3 is TGTGCCAGCAGTAATACCGGGGCAGGGGTGCGTACTGAAGCTTTCTTT. Translation gives CASSNTGAGVRTEAFF.

J is TRBJ1-5 and V is TRBV7-8; D remains ambiguous. The CDR3 spans 13 residues. Germline CDR1 is SGHVS and CDR2 is FQNEAQ. V lost 2 bases, J lost 4 bases, and 6 bases lay in between. CDR3 nucleotides: TGTGCCAGCAGCTTATCCTTAAATCAGCCCCAGCATTTT. Translation gives CASSLSLNQPQHF.

V gene TRBV7-9 combines with J gene TRBJ1-1, with TRBD1 matching over 8 bases. With V trimmed by 0 bases and J by 5 bases, 11 bases remained unmatched. This CDR3 is built from 17 residues. Germline values: CDR1 SEHNR, CDR2 FQNEAQ (reference sequence). The CDR3 DNA is TGTGCCAGCAGCTTAGCCCACCCTGACAGGGGTTCGACTGAAGCTTTCTTT. Translated: CASSLAHPDRGSTEAFF.

The chain is built from TRBV5-1 and TRBJ1-1; D unresolved. V was pared by 0 bases and J by 2 bases, with 17 bases between. The CDR3 runs to 17 residues. Germline V gene lookup returns CDR1 SGHRS and CDR2 YFSETQ. The CDR3 coding sequence is TGCGCCAGCAGCTTGGCCGCATTCGAGGGATATAACACTGAAGCTTTCTTT. Its protein product is CASSLAAFEGYNTEAFF. Together with reference TRBV5-1 and TRBJ1-1, the CDR3 gives the full variable domain: KAGVTQTPRYLIKTRGQQVTLSCSPISGHRSVSWYQQTPGQGLQFLFEYFSETQRNKGNFPGRFSGRQFSNSRSEMNVSTLELGDSALYLCASSLAAFEGYNTEAFFGQGTRLTVV.

V usage is TRBV13 and J usage is TRBJ1-2; no clear D. The germline gives CDR1 PRHDT, CDR2 FYEKMQ (reference sequence). The V end lost 5 bases, the J end lost 3 bases, and 28 bases lay between the germline ends. The CDR3 has 19 residues. CDR3: CASSPKQPLTQPGDYGYTF. CDR3 DNA sequence: TGTGCCAGCAGCCCAAAACAGCCGCTCACCCAACCCGGGGACTATGGCTACACCTTC.

The V call is TRBV19, the J call TRBJ1-5; 8 bases are a match to TRBD1. Losses at the gene ends were 4 bases for V and 3 bases for J; bases not matched to a gene: 8. The CDR3 totals 16 residues. Per the germline V gene, CDR1 is LNHDA and CDR2 is SQIVND (reference sequence). CDR3 residues: CASSTQDRETNQPQHF. CDR3 DNA: TGTGCCAGTAGTACCCAGGACAGGGAGACCAATCAGCCCCAGCATTTT.

Of note for this clone: The sample holds other DNA sequences that translate to the same CDR3. This CDR3 reads CASRGGSGNTIYF. The CDR3 DNA reads as TGTGCCAGCAGGGGGGGGTCTGGAAACACCATATATTTT. The gene calls are TRBV7-8 and TRBJ1-3; possible D gene TRBD1, 5 bases. The CDR3 length is 13 residues. Trimming shortened V by 6 bases and J by 1 base, and 7 bases separated the two germline ends. Germline V gene data show CDR1 as SGHVS and CDR2 as FQNEAQ.

This chain links TRBV7-6 with TRBJ2-5; D not resolved. The CDR3 consists of 13 residues. The germline V gene has CDR1 SGHVS and CDR2 FNYEAQ. Trimming removed 3 bases from V and 3 bases from J, with 8 bases in between. The CDR3 DNA follows: TGTGCCAGCAGCTTTAGAAGAGAAGAGACCCAGTACTTC. Its protein product is CASSFRREETQYF.

In regard to this clone: Other DNA sequences in the same sample also yield this CDR3. The chain uses TRBV27 and TRBJ2-7; 7 bases map to TRBD2. Germline CDR1 MNHEY, CDR2 SMNVEV (reference sequence). V was clipped by 2 bases and J by 2 bases; unmatched bases: 6. This CDR3 has 15 residues. The CDR3 DNA reads as TGTGCCAGCAGTTTACGACCCGGGGGGACCTACGAGCAGTACTTC. It encodes CASSLRPGGTYEQYF.

V is TRBV10-3 and J is TRBJ1-1; TRBD1 matches at 8 bases. Germline lookup yields CDR1 ENHRY and CDR2 SYGVKD. CDR3 size: 13 residues. The V gene end was trimmed by 6 bases and the J gene end by 4 bases; junction bases not matched to a gene: 4. The CDR3 nucleotides read TGTGCCATCAGAGGACAGGGTAGCACTGAAGCTTTCTTT. The encoded protein is CAIRGQGSTEAFF.

The V gene is TRBV5-1, the J gene TRBJ1-1, with D possibly being TRBD1 (5 bases). The CDR3 consists of 14 residues. CDR1 is SGHRS and CDR2 is YFSETQ in the germline V gene. The V gene lost 3 bases and the J gene lost 4 bases, with 13 bases spanning the gap. CDR3 sequence reads: CASSYRLGGTEAFF. Here the CDR3 DNA reads TGCGCCAGCAGCTACAGGTTGGGGGGCACTGAAGCTTTCTTT.

The CDR3 region is CASSGRRNEQFF. The CDR3, as DNA: TGTGCCAGCTCGGGGAGACGCAATGAGCAGTTCTTC. The chain is built from TRBV6-5 and TRBJ2-1; TRBD2 might be the D (5 bases). This CDR3 spans 12 amino acids. Germline V gives CDR1 MNHEY, CDR2 SVGAGI. The V end lost 8 bases, the J end lost 6 bases, and 11 bases lay between the germline ends.

The chain uses TRBV7-3 and TRBJ2-3, with D possibly matching TRBD2 (6 bases). This CDR3 is 17 amino acids long. The V and J ends lost 2 bases and 2 bases respectively, with 17 bases between them. Germline V gives CDR1 SGHTA, CDR2 FQGTGA. The CDR3 DNA sequence: TGTGCCAGCAGCTTAGAAAGAGGGACTCCCCACACAGATACGCAGTATTTT. Protein product: CASSLERGTPHTDTQYF.

The chain carries TRBV7-9 and TRBJ1-2; possibly TRBD1 for D (5 bases). The CDR3 is 14 amino acids. Germline-derived CDR1 and CDR2 are SEHNR and FQNEAQ (reference sequence). V was trimmed by 1 base and J by 2 bases, leaving 8 bases between them. CDR3 sequence reads: CASSLGGKNYGYTF. CDR3 sequence (DNA): TGTGCCAGCAGCTTAGGGGGCAAAAACTATGGCTACACCTTC.

The chain recombines TRBV28 with TRBJ2-1, with 9 positions matching TRBD1. Germline CDR1 MDHEN, CDR2 SYDVKM. V lost 6 bases, J lost 13 bases, and 16 bases stayed unmatched. The CDR3 covers 15 residues. This chain's CDR3 is CASRLLDRGGQDQFF. The CDR3 DNA is TGTGCCAGCAGATTGTTGGACAGGGGCGGACAGGACCAGTTCTTC.

The chain carries TRBV6-5 and TRBJ1-6, with unresolved D. The CDR3 loop spans 13 amino acids. V lost 5 bases, J lost 6 bases, and 8 bases lay in between. The germline gives CDR1 MNHEY, CDR2 SVGAGI. This chain's CDR3 is CASSEPGNSPLHF. In DNA form, the CDR3 reads TGTGCCAGCAGTGAGCCAGGTAATTCACCCCTCCACTTT.

The chain carries TRBV7-2 and TRBJ2-3, with D maybe TRBD2 (6 bases). Germline CDR1 SGHTA, CDR2 FQGNSA. V lost 7 bases to trimming and J lost 4 bases, with 30 bases between them. This CDR3 is 19 amino acids long. CDR3: CASMPAGTSTNHSSDTQYF. CDR3 DNA: TGTGCCAGCATGCCCGCCGGGACTTCTACCAACCACTCCTCAGATACGCAGTATTTT.